The 4 T cell receptor beta chains reported below all come from one sample, sequenced in a study of response to subunit inactivated influenza vaccine. TCRdb recomputed calls from the RT-PCR reads with MiXCR, one row per CDR3 protein. The sample contains around 580,000 distinct CDR3 sequences, about 12% of which appear only once. The specimen was PBMCs from blood, collected on the day of vaccination. These receptors were taken from a man in his fifties or sixties who received an inactivated influenza vaccine.

This clonotype was seen only a few times. The chain has TRBV5-1 and TRBJ1-2; D uncertain. Germline CDR1 reads SGHRS; CDR2 reads YFSETQ. V dropped 4 bases and J dropped 2 bases, with 15 bases sitting between them. The CDR3 extends over 15 amino acids. The CDR3 loop is CASSIYTGKNYGYTF. The CDR3 DNA is TGCGCCAGCAGCATATACACGGGGAAAAACTATGGCTACACCTTC.

This clonotype was picked up a small number of times. The chain employs TRBV7-9 and TRBJ2-7; maybe TRBD2 (6 bases). Trimming cost V 5 bases and J 5 bases, with 16 bases left between them. Per germline, CDR1 SEHNR and CDR2 FQNEAQ (reference sequence). The CDR3 runs to 14 residues. CDR3: CASSAGTGLDEQYF. The CDR3 bases are TGTGCCAGCAGCGCAGGGACTGGCCTGGACGAGCAGTACTTC.

In its sample, this clonotype was seen a few times. The chain couples TRBV5-6 to TRBJ2-7, with D possibly matching TRBD2 (5 bases). Germline lookup yields CDR1 SGHDT and CDR2 YYEEEE. CDR3 size: 13 residues. Trimming left V 2 bases short and J 6 bases short, with 12 bases between. The CDR3 spells CASSFVASIEQYF. CDR3 sequence (DNA): TGTGCCAGCAGCTTCGTGGCTAGCATCGAGCAGTACTTC.

This clonotype was counted many times. V is TRBV27 and J is TRBJ2-7; D ambiguous. This CDR3 is 12 amino acids long. Germline values: CDR1 MNHEY, CDR2 SMNVEV (reference sequence). V was trimmed by 3 bases and J by 7 bases, leaving 10 bases between them. CDR3 DNA: TGTGCCAGCAGTTTTTACGGTGGGGAGCAGTACTTC. It yields the protein CASSFYGGEQYF.